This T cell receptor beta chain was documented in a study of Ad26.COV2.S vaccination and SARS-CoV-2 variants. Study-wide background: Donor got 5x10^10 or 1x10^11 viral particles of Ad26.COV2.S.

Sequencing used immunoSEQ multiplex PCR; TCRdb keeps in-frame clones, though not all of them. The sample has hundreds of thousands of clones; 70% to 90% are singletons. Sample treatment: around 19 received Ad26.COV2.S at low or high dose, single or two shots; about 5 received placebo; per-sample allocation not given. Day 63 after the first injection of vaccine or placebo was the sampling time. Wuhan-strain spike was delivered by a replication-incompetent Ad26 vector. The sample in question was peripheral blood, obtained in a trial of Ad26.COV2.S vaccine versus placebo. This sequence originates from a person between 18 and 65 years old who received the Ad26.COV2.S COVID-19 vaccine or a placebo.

CDR3 region: CASSPGNEQYF. CDR3 nucleotides: TGTGCCAGCAGCCCCGGTAACGAGCAGTACTTC. The rearrangement uses TRBV3-1 (or the pseudogene TRBV3-2) and TRBJ2-7; D gene unclear. V was clipped by 4 bases and J by 5 bases, with 6 bases between them. Germline CDR1 reads LGHDT; CDR2 reads YNNKEL (reference sequence). The CDR3 contains 11 residues.